Listed below are T cell receptor beta chains from one sample, sequenced in a study of blood T cell repertoires in COVID-19. Clones were read by immunoSEQ multiplex PCR, and TCRdb kept only the in-frame ones, dropping some. The data hold roughly 150,000 clones, with around 90% observed a single time. The sample was peripheral blood. These receptors all stem from a woman older than 75 with acute or convalescent COVID-19. The CDR3 runs from the conserved cysteine through the conserved F or W. D genes are given only for firm matches. Clone size appears in some rows only: once, few, many, or a class for an expanded clone.

clone_size d_call j_call v_call cdr3_aa cdr3_nt
- TRBD1 TRBJ2-2 TRBV6-5 CASNDRASTGELFF TGTGCCAGCAACGACAGGGCATCGACCGGGGAGCTGTTTTTT
- - TRBJ2-3 TRBV4-2 CASSQGPGGTDTQYF TGTGCCAGCAGCCAAGGTCCAGGAGGTACAGATACGCAGTATTTT
once TRBD1 TRBJ1-4 TRBV3-1/TRBV3-2 CASSRQGGGEKLFF TGTGCCAGCAGCCGACAGGGGGGAGGTGAAAAACTGTTTTTT
- - TRBJ1-2 TRBV6-1 CASSEKVRDYGYTF TGTGCCAGCAGTGAAAAGGTCCGGGACTATGGCTACACCTTC
- - TRBJ1-4 TRBV25-1 CASSRTVNNEKLFF TGTGCCAGCAGCCGGACAGTTAATAATGAAAAACTGTTTTTT
- TRBD1 TRBJ1-1 TRBV5-1 CASSAGTGIYTEAFF TGCGCCAGCAGCGCGGGGACAGGGATCTACACTGAAGCTTTCTTT
many TRBD1 TRBJ2-7 TRBV2 CASSVDRGWSYEQYF TGTGCCAGCAGTGTCGACAGGGGCTGGAGCTACGAGCAGTACTTC
few - TRBJ1-1 TRBV10-3 CAISEWIGRNQNTEAFF TGTGCCATCAGTGAGTGGATAGGGAGAAACCAGAACACTGAAGCTTTCTTT
- TRBD1 TRBJ1-4 TRBV3-1/TRBV3-2 CASRSQGSEKLFF TGTGCCAGCAGATCACAGGGGTCTGAAAAACTGTTTTTT
- - TRBJ1-2 TRBV6-5 CATKEGPGNYGYTF TGTGCCACGAAGGAGGGGCCCGGCAACTATGGCTACACCTTC
- - TRBJ1-1 TRBV5-5 CASSPLGGTGTEAFF TGTGCCAGCAGCCCTCTGGGGGGGACGGGGACTGAAGCTTTCTTT
- - TRBJ1-1 TRBV4-1 CASSRGDILNTEAFF TGCGCCAGCAGCCGAGGGGACATCTTGAACACTGAAGCTTTCTTT
- - TRBJ1-3 TRBV5-4 CASSPAGASSGNTIYF TGTGCCAGCAGCCCAGCGGGGGCGAGCTCTGGAAACACCATATATTTT
- - TRBJ1-6 TRBV25-1 CASSVSGSPLHF TGTGCCAGCAGTGTGTCAGGCTCACCCCTCCACTTT
once - TRBJ2-2 TRBV2 CASRGGTGELFF TGTGCCAGCAGGGGGGGTACCGGGGAGCTGTTTTTT
- - TRBJ2-7 TRBV30 CAWSVSRGGYEQYF TGTGCCTGGAGTGTATCCAGGGGTGGCTACGAGCAGTACTTC
- TRBD1 TRBJ1-5 TRBV10-3 CAIRPDREQPQHF TGTGCCATCAGACCAGACAGGGAACAGCCCCAGCATTTT
once TRBD1 TRBJ1-4 TRBV19 CASSMTGENEKLFF TGTGCCAGTAGTATGACAGGGGAGAATGAAAAACTGTTTTTT
- - TRBJ2-7 TRBV6-1 CASSEQSYEQYF TGTGCCAGCAGTGAACAGTCCTACGAGCAGTACTTC
- - TRBJ2-3 TRBV7-9 CASSLGWTAEISTDTQYF TGTGCCAGCAGCTTAGGATGGACAGCGGAGATTAGCACAGATACGCAGTATTTT
- - TRBJ1-2 TRBV3-1/TRBV3-2 CASAQGAWGYTF TGTGCCTCCGCCCAGGGCGCCTGGGGCTACACCTTC
few - TRBJ1-1 TRBV27 CASSLSPSRVGPNTEAFF TGTGCCAGCAGTTTATCGCCCAGCAGGGTTGGCCCGAACACTGAAGCTTTCTTT
- TRBD1 TRBJ2-6 TRBV30 CAWTGQGIGANVLTF TGTGCCTGGACGGGACAGGGAATTGGGGCCAACGTCCTGACTTTC
- TRBD1 TRBJ1-5 TRBV6-6 CASSPGQGIGVPQHF TGTGCCAGCAGCCCCGGACAGGGGATTGGTGTGCCCCAGCATTTT
- - TRBJ1-5 TRBV2 CASSLTGGKGQPQHF TGTGCCAGCAGCCTGACAGGAGGCAAGGGACAGCCCCAGCATTTT
- - TRBJ2-5 TRBV4-1 CASSQVVFQETQYF TGCGCCAGCAGCCAAGTAGTCTTCCAAGAGACCCAGTACTTC
- - TRBJ1-6 TRBV15 CATSRDVDSTNSPLHF TGTGCCACCAGCAGAGATGTGGACAGTACTAATTCACCCCTCCACTTT
- - TRBJ1-2 TRBV12-3/TRBV12-4 CASSFGGDYGYTF TGTGCCAGCAGTTTCGGAGGGGACTATGGCTACACCTTC
- - TRBJ1-1 TRBV25-1 CASSSGFGNTEAFF TGTGCCAGCAGTTCGGGGTTCGGGAACACTGAAGCTTTCTTT
- - TRBJ1-1 TRBV7-9 CASSLLGGMTEAFF TGTGCCAGCAGCTTATTGGGGGGAATGACTGAAGCTTTCTTT
- - TRBJ1-1 TRBV6-2/TRBV6-3 CASSYDTTNTEAFF TGTGCCAGCAGTTACGACACGACGAACACTGAAGCTTTCTTT
- - TRBJ1-2 TRBV7-2 CASSLAGGRALGYTF TGTGCCAGCAGCTTAGCGGGGGGGCGCGCCCTTGGCTACACCTTC
- TRBD2 TRBJ2-1 TRBV5-1 CASSWASGGALGNEQFF TGCGCCAGCAGCTGGGCTAGCGGGGGCGCGTTGGGCAATGAGCAGTTCTTC
- TRBD2 TRBJ2-1 TRBV10-3 CAISDGTSGVLSYNEQFF TGTGCCATCAGTGACGGGACTAGCGGGGTCCTCTCCTACAATGAGCAGTTCTTC
- - TRBJ1-2 TRBV27 CASRQNNYGYTF TGTGCCAGCAGACAGAACAACTATGGCTACACCTTC
- TRBD1 TRBJ1-5 TRBV28 CASSLWGDRGGGRNQPQHF TGTGCCAGCAGTTTATGGGGCGACAGGGGGGGCGGACGCAATCAGCCCCAGCATTTT
- TRBD1 TRBJ2-7 TRBV7-2 CATRQGMSSYEQYF TGTGCCACTCGACAGGGGATGAGCTCCTACGAGCAGTACTTC
- TRBD1 TRBJ1-2 TRBV19 CASSSSAFQGAIGYTF TGTGCCAGTAGTTCTTCCGCGTTCCAGGGGGCGATTGGCTACACCTTC
- TRBD2 TRBJ2-1 TRBV7-3 CASSLIPAGSSYNEQFF TGTGCCAGCAGCTTAATCCCAGCGGGGAGCTCCTACAATGAGCAGTTCTTC
- TRBD1 TRBJ1-1 TRBV29-1 CSAQRDSNTEAFF TGCAGCGCCCAACGGGACAGTAACACTGAAGCTTTCTTT
- TRBD1 TRBJ2-1 TRBV7-9 CASSLRDSDNEQFF TGTGCCAGCAGCCTAAGGGACAGCGACAATGAGCAGTTCTTC
- TRBD1 TRBJ2-2 TRBV18 CASSAGTGGTGELFF TGTGCCAGCTCCGCCGGGACAGGGGGCACCGGGGAGCTGTTTTTT
- - TRBJ1-1 TRBV20-1 CSASRQPEAFF TGCAGTGCTAGCAGACAGCCGGAAGCTTTCTTT
- - TRBJ1-3 TRBV10-3 CAISDNGNTIYF TGTGCCATCAGCGACAACGGAAACACCATATATTTT
- - TRBJ1-2 TRBV28 CASTNTRAVRDYGYTF TGTGCCAGCACCAACACCCGGGCAGTCAGGGACTATGGCTACACCTTC
- - TRBJ2-3 TRBV6-1 CASSDPQGADTQYF TGTGCCAGCAGTGATCCTCAGGGCGCAGATACGCAGTATTTT
- - TRBJ1-6 TRBV27 CASSLNVLIGSPLHF TGTGCCAGCAGTCTAAACGTCCTGATCGGTTCACCCCTCCACTTT
- - TRBJ1-2 TRBV3-1/TRBV3-2 CASSQWTANYGYTF TGTGCCAGCAGCCAATGGACAGCCAACTATGGCTACACCTTC
- - TRBJ1-1 TRBV18 CASSRRQENTEAFF TGTGCCAGCTCCCGGAGACAGGAGAACACTGAAGCTTTCTTT